This TCR beta chain was sequenced in a study of STAT3 mutations in large granular lymphocyte leukemia. On this clone itself: Its antigen is unknown.

Study-level results: In T-cell large granular lymphocyte leukemia, about half of patients showed multiple immunodominant subclonotypes. Sampling intervals varied between patients and samples. In several patients, dominant TCR clone burden exceeded STAT3 mutant burden.

The CDR3 extends over 17 amino acids. The trim removed 3 bases at V and 4 bases at J, leaving 9 bases unmatched. From germline, CDR1 is KGHSH and CDR2 LQKENI. Here immunoSEQ multiplex PCR was the method, and the copy in TCRdb shows in-frame clones only, minus some. This sample has approximately 25,000 clones, with around 93% found just once. The sequenced sample was peripheral blood mononuclear cells. The sequence was obtained from a man between 40 and 49 years old with T-cell large granular lymphocyte leukemia. Some clones in this sample may be carry-over from other donors' samples. The chain has TRBV18 and TRBJ2-2; 9 bases match TRBD1. CDR3 DNA: TGTGCCAGCTCACCCCAACAGGGGGCTATAAGCACCGGGGAGCTGTTTTTT. Its translation is CASSPQQGAISTGELFF.